This TCR beta chain was captured in a study of T cell responses to AZD1222 COVID-19 vaccine. From germline, CDR1 is DFQATT and CDR2 SNEGSKA (reference sequence). This CDR3 region has 11 residues. After removal of 6 bases from V and 1 base from J, the junction contained 0 bases not matched to a gene. Clones were read by immunoSEQ multiplex PCR, and TCRdb kept only the in-frame ones, dropping some. The sample lists 180,000 or so clones; about 88% were seen once. About this clone: Its antigen is still unknown.

Whole-study results and caveats: Clonal diversity was possibly underestimated; the donors were predominantly white British and more often female. Sampling captured repertoires only after the peak T cell response.

Sequenced material: peripheral blood, taken on day 0 of AZD1222 vaccination. The sequence came from an adult in good health. The rearrangement uses TRBV20-1 and TRBJ2-7, with TRBD1 matching over 7 bases. The CDR3 nucleotides read TGCAGTGCGGGACAGTCCTACGAGCAGTACTTC. Amino acid sequence: CSAGQSYEQYF.